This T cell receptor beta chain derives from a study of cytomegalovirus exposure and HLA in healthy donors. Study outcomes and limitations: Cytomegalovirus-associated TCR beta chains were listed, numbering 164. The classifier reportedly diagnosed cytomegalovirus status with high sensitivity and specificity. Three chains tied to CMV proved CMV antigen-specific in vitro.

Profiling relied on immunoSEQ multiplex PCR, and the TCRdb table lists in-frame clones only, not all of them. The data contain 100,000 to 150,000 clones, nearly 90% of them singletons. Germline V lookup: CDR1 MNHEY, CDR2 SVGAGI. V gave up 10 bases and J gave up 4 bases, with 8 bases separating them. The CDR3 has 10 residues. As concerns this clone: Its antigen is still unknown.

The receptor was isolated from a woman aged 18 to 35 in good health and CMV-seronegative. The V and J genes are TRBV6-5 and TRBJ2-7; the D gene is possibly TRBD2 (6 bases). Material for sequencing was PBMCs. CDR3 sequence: CATGRYEQYF. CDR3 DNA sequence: TGTGCCACCGGGAGATACGAGCAGTACTTC.